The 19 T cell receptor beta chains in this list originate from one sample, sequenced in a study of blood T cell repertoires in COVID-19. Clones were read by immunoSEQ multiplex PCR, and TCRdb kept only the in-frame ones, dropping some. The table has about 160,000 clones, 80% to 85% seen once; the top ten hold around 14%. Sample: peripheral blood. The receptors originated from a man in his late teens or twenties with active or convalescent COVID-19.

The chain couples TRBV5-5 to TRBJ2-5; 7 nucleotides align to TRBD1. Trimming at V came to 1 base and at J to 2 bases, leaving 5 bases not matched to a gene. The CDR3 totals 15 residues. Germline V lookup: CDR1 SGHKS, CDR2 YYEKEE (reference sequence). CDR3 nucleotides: TGTGCCAGCAGCTTGATGACAGGGCGACAAGAGACCCAGTACTTC. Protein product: CASSLMTGRQETQYF.

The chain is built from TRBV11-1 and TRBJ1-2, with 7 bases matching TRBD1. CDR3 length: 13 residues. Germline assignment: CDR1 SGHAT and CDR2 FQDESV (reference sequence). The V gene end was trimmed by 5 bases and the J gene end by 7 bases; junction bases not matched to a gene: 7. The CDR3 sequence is CASSHDRDSGYTF. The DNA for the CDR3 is TGTGCCAGCAGCCACGACAGGGATTCTGGCTACACCTTC.

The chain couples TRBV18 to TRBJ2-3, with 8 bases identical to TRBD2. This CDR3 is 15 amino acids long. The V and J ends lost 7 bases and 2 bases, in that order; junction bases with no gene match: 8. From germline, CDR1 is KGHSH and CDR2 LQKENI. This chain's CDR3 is CASFPSGYDTDTQYF. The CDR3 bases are TGTGCCAGCTTCCCTAGCGGGTATGACACAGATACGCAGTATTTT.

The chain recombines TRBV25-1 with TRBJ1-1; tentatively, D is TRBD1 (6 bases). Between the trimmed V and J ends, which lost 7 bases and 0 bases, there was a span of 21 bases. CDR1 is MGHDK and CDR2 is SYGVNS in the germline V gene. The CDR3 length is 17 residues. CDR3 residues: CASMGPRGPFMNTEAFF. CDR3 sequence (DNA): TGTGCCAGCATGGGGCCCAGGGGTCCCTTCATGAACACTGAAGCTTTCTTT.

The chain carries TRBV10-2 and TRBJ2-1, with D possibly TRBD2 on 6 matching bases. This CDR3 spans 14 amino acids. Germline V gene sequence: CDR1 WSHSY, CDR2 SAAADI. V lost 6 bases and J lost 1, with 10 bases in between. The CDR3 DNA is TGCGCCAGCAGCTCTCTAGCGTCCTACAATGAGCAGTTCTTC. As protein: CASSSLASYNEQFF.

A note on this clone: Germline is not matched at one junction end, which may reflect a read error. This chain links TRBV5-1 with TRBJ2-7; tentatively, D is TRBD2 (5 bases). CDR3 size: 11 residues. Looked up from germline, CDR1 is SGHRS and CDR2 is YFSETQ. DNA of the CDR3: TGCGCCAGCACCTTGACGGGGGAGCAGTACTTC. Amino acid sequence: CASTLTGEQYF. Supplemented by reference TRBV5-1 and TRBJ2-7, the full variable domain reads KAGVTQTPRYLIKTRGQQVTLSCSPISGHRSVSWYQQTPGQGLQFLFEYFSETQRNKGNFPGRFSGRQFSNSRSEMNVSTLELGDSALYLCASTLTGEQYFGPGTRLTVT.

The CDR3 protein is CSVVGLAGVSEQYF. CDR3 nucleotides: TGCAGCGTTGTGGGACTAGCGGGAGTTAGCGAGCAGTACTTC. V gene TRBV29-1 combines with J gene TRBJ2-7; 14 positions agree with TRBD2. The V and J ends lost 4 bases and 6 bases, in that order; junction bases with no gene match: 5. Germline CDR1 reads SQVTM; CDR2 reads ANQGSEA. The CDR3 totals 14 residues.

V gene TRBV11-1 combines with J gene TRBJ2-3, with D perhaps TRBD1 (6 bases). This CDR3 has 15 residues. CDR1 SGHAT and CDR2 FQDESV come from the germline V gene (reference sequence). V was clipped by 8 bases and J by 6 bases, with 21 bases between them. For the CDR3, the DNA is TGTGCCAGCTCCCGAGCAGGGGCCGTGGGGGATACGCAGTATTTT. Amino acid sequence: CASSRAGAVGDTQYF.

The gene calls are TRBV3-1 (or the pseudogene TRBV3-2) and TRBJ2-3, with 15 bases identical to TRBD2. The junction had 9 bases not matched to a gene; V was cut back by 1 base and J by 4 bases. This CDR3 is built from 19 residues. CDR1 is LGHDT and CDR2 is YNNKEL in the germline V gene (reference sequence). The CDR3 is CASSQAVGLAGGPSDTQYF. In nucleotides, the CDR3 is TGTGCCAGCAGCCAAGCTGTTGGACTAGCGGGAGGGCCCTCAGATACGCAGTATTTT.

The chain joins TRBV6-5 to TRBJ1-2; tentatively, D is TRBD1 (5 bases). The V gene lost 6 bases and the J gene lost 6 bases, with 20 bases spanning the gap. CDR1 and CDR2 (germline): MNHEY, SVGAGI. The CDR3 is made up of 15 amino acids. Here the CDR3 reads CASSYGAGGTDGYTF. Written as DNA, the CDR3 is TGTGCCAGCAGCTACGGGGCGGGGGGAACCGATGGCTACACCTTC.

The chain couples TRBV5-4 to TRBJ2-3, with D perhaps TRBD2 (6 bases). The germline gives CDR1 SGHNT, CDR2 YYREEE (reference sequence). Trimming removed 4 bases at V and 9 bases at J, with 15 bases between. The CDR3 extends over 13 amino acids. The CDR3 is CASSVILAKTQYF. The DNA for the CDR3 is TGTGCCAGCAGCGTTATACTAGCTAAGACGCAGTATTTT. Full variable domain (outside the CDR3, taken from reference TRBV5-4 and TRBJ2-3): ETGVTQSPTHLIKTRGQQVTLRCSSQSGHNTVSWYQQALGQGPQFIFQYYREEENGRGNFPPRFSGLQFPNYSSELNVNALELDDSALYLCASSVILAKTQYFGPGTRLTVL.

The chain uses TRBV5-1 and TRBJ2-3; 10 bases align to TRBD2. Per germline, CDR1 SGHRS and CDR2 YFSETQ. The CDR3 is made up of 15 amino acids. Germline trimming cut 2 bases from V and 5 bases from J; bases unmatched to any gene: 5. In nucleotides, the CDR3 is TGCGCCAGCAGCTTTGCTAGCGGGAGAATAGATACGCAGTATTTT. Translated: CASSFASGRIDTQYF.

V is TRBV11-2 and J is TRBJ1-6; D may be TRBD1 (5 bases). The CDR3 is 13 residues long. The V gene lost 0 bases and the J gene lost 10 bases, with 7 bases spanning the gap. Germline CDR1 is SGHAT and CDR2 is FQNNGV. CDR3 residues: CASSLDRASPLHF. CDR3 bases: TGTGCCAGCAGCTTAGACAGGGCCTCACCCCTCCACTTT.

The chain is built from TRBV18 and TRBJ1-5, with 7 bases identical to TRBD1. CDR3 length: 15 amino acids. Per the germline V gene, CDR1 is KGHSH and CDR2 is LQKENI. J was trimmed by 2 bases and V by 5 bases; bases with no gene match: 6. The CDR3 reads CASSLTGPGNQPQHF. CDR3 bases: TGTGCCAGCTCATTGACAGGGCCGGGCAATCAGCCCCAGCATTTT.

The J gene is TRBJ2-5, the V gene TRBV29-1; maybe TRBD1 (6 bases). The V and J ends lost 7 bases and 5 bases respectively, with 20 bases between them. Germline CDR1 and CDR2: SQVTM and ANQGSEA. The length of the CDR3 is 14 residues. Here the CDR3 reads CSANLRGPAETQYF. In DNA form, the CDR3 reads TGCAGCGCAAATCTCAGGGGTCCAGCGGAGACCCAGTACTTC.

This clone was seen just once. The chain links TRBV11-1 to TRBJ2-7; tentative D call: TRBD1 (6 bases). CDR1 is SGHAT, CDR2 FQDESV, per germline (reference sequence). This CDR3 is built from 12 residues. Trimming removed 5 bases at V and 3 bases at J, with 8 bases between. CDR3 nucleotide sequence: TGTGCCAGCAGCCAACAGGGCTACGAGCAGTACTTC. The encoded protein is CASSQQGYEQYF. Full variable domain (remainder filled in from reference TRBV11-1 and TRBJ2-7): EAEVAQSPRYKITEKSQAVAFWCDPISGHATLYWYRQILGQGPELLVQFQDESVVDDSQLPKDRFSAERLKGVDSTLKIQPAELGDSAMYLCASSQQGYEQYFGPGTRLTVT.

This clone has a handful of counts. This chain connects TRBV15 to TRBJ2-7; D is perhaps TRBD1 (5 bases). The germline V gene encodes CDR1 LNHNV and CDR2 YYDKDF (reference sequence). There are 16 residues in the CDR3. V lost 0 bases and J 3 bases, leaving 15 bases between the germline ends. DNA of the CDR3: TGTGCCACCAGCAGAGAGGACCAAAAGGGGTACTACGAGCAGTACTTC. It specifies CATSREDQKGYYEQYF.

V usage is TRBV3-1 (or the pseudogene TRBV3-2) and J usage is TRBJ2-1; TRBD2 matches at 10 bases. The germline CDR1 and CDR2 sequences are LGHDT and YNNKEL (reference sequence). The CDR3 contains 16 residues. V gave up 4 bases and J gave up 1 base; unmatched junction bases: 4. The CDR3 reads CASSLSGLASYNEQFF. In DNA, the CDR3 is TGTGCCAGCAGCCTCTCGGGACTAGCGTCCTACAATGAGCAGTTCTTC.

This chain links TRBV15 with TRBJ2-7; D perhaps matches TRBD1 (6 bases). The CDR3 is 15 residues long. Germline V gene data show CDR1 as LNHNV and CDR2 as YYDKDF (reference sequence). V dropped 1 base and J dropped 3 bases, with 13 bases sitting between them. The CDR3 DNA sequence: TGTGCCACCAGCAGAGGCCCGACAGGTAACTACGAGCAGTACTTC. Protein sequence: CATSRGPTGNYEQYF.